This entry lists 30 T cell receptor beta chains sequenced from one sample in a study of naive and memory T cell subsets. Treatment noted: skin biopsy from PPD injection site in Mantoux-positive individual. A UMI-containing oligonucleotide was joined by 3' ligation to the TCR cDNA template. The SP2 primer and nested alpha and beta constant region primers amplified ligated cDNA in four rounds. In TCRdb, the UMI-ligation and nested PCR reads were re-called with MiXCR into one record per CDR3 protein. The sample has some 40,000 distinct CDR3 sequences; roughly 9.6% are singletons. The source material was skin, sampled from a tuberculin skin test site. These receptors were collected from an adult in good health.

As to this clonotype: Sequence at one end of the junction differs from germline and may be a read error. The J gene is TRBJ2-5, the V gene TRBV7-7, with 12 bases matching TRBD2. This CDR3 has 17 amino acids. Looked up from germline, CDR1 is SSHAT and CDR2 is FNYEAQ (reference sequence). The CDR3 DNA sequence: TGTGCTAGCAGCTTAGGCCTGACTAGCGGGGGAACAGAGACCCAGTACTTC. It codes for CASSLGLTSGGTETQYF.

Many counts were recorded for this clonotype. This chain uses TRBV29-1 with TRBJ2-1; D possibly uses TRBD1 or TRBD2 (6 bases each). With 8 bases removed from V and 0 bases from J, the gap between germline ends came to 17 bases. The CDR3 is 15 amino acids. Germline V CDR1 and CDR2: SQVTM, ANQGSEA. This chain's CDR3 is CSLAGGTFSYNEQFF. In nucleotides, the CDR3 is TGCAGCTTGGCGGGCGGGACATTCTCCTACAATGAGCAGTTCTTC.

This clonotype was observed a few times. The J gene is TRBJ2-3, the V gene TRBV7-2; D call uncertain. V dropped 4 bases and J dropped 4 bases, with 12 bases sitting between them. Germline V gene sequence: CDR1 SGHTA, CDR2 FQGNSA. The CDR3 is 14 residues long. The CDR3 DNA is TGTGCCAGCAGCTCCCCTCCTAGGGCAGATACGCAGTATTTT. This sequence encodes CASSSPPRADTQYF. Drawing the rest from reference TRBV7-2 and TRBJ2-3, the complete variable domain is GAGVSQSPSNKVTEKGKDVELRCDPISGHTALYWYRQSLGQGLEFLIYFQGNSAPDKSGLPSDRFSAERTGGSVSTLTIQRTQQEDSAVYLCASSSPPRADTQYFGPGTRLTVL.

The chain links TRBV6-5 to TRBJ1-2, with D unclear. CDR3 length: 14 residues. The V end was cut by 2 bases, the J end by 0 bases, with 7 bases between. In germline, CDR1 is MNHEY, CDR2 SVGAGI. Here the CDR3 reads CASSYGSSNYGYTF. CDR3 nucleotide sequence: TGTGCCAGCAGTTACGGGAGCTCTAACTATGGCTACACCTTC.

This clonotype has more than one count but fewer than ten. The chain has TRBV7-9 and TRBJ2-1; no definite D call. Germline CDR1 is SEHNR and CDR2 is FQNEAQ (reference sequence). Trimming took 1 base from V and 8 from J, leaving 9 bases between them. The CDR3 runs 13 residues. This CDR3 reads CASSLGAGDEQFF. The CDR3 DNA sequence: TGTGCCAGCAGCTTAGGGGCTGGGGATGAGCAGTTCTTC.

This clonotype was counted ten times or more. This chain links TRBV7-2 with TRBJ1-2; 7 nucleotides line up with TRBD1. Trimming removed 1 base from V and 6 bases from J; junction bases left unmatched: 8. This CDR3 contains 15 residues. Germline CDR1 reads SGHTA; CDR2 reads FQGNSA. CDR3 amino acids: CASSLVEGAVHGYTF. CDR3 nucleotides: TGTGCCAGCAGCTTAGTGGAGGGGGCGGTTCATGGCTACACCTTC.

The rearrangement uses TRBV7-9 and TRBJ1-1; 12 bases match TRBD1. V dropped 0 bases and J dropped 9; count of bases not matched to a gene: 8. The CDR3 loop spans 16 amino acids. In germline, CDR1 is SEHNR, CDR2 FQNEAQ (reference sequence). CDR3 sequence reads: CASSLAGGTGGLQAFF. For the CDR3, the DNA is TGTGCCAGCAGCTTAGCGGGAGGGACAGGGGGCCTCCAAGCTTTCTTT.

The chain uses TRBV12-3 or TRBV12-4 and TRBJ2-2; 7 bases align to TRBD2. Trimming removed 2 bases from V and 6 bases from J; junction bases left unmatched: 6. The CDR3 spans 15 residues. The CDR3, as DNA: TGTGCCAGCAGTTTAATAACACGGGGGGCCGGGGAGCTGTTTTTT. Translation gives CASSLITRGAGELFF.

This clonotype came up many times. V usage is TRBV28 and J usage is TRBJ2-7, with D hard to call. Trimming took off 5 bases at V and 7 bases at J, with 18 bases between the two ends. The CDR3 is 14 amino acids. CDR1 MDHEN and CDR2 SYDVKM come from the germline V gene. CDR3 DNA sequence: TGTGCCAGCAGTCCCCCACGCCAGGCTGGGGAGCAGTACTTC. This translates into CASSPPRQAGEQYF. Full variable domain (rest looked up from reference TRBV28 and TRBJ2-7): DVKVTQSSRYLVKRTGEKVFLECVQDMDHENMFWYRQDPGLGLRLIYFSYDVKMKEKGDIPEGYSVSREKKERFSLILESASTNQTSMYLCASSPPRQAGEQYFGPGTRLTVT.

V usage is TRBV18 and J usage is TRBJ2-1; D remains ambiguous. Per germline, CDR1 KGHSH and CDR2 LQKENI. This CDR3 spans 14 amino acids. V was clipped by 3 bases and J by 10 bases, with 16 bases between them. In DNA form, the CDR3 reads TGTGCCAGCTCACCCCCAAGCCCGCGAGTGGAGCAGTTCTTC. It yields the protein CASSPPSPRVEQFF.

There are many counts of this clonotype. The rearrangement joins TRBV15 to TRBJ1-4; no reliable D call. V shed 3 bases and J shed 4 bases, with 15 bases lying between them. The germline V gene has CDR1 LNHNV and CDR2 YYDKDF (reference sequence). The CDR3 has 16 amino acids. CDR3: CATSRGRVTGNEKLFF. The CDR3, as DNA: TGTGCCACCAGCAGGGGCCGAGTAACTGGTAATGAAAAACTGTTTTTT.

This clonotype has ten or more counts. The CDR3 DNA reads as TGTGCCAGCAGTCTAAGACAGGGAGGGGAGACCCAGTACTTC. Translating gives CASSLRQGGETQYF. The chain uses TRBV27 and TRBJ2-5; D could derive from TRBD1 or TRBD2 (7 bases each). Trimming took off 5 bases at V and 5 bases at J, with 15 bases between the two ends. Germline CDR1 is MNHEY and CDR2 is SMNVEV (reference sequence). CDR3 length equals 14 residues.

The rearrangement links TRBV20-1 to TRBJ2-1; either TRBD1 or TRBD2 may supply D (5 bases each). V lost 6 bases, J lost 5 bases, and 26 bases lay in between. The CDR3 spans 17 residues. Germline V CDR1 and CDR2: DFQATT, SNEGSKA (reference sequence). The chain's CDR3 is CSAPSSGTASFNNEQFF. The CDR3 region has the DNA TGCAGTGCGCCCTCCTCAGGGACCGCGTCTTTTAACAATGAGCAGTTCTTC.

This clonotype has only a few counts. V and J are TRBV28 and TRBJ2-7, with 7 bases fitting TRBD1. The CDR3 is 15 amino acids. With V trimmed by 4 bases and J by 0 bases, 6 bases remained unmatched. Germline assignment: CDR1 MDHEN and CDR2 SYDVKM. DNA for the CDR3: TGTGCCAGCAGTTCCCGACAGGGTAGCTCCTACGAGCAGTACTTC. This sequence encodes CASSSRQGSSYEQYF.

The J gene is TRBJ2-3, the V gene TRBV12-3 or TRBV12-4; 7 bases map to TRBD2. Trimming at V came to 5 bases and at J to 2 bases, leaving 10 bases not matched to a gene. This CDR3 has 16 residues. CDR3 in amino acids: CASSPAGGGDTDTQYF. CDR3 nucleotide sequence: TGTGCCAGCAGTCCGGCCGGCGGGGGTGACACAGATACGCAGTATTTT.

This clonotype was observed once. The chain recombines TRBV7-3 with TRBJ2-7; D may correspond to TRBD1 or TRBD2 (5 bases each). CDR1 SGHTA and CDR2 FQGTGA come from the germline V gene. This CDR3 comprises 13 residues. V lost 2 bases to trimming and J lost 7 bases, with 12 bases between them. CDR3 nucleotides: TGTGCCAGCAGCTTAGCGAGGGGTGCGGAGCAGTACTTC. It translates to CASSLARGAEQYF.

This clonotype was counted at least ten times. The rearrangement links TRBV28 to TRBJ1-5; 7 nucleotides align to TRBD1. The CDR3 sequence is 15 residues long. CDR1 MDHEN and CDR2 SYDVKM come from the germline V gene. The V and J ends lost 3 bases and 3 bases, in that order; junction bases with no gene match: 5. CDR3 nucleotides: TGTGCCAGCAGTTTCGGGGACAGATTCAATCAGCCCCAGCATTTT. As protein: CASSFGDRFNQPQHF. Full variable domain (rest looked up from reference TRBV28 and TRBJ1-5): DVKVTQSSRYLVKRTGEKVFLECVQDMDHENMFWYRQDPGLGLRLIYFSYDVKMKEKGDIPEGYSVSREKKERFSLILESASTNQTSMYLCASSFGDRFNQPQHFGDGTRLSIL.

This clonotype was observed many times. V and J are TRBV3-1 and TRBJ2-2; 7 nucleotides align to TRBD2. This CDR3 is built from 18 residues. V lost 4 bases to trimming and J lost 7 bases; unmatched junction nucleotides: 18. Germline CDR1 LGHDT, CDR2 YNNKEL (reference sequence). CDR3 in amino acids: CASSRRGGETFGLGELFF. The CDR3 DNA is TGTGCCAGCAGCCGACGCGGGGGTGAAACTTTCGGGCTCGGGGAGCTGTTTTTT.

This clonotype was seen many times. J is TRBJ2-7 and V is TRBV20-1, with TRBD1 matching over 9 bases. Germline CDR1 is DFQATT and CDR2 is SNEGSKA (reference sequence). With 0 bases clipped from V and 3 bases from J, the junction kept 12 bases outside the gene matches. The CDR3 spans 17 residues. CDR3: CSARDSLRDRDYYEQYF. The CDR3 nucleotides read TGCAGTGCTAGAGATAGTTTAAGGGACAGGGATTACTACGAGCAGTACTTC.

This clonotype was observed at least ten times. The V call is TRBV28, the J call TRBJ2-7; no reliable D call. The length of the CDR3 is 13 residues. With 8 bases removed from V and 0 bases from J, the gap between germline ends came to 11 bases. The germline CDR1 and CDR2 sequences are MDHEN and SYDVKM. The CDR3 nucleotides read TGTGCCAGCCACCCCGGACGCTCCTACGAGCAGTACTTC. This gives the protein CASHPGRSYEQYF. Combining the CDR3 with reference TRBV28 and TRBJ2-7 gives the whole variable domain DVKVTQSSRYLVKRTGEKVFLECVQDMDHENMFWYRQDPGLGLRLIYFSYDVKMKEKGDIPEGYSVSREKKERFSLILESASTNQTSMYLCASHPGRSYEQYFGPGTRLTVT.

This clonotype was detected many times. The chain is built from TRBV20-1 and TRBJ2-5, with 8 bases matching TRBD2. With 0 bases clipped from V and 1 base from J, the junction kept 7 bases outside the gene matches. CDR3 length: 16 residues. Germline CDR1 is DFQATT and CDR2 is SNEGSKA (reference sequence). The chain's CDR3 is CSARDRDGGAQETQYF. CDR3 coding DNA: TGCAGTGCTAGAGATCGGGACGGGGGGGCCCAAGAGACCCAGTACTTC.

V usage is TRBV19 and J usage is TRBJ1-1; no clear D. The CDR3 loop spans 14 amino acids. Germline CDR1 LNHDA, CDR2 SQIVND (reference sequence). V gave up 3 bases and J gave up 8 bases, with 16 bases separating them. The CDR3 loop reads CASSMLVPLSEAFF. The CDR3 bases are TGTGCCAGTAGTATGTTGGTTCCCCTCTCCGAAGCTTTCTTT.

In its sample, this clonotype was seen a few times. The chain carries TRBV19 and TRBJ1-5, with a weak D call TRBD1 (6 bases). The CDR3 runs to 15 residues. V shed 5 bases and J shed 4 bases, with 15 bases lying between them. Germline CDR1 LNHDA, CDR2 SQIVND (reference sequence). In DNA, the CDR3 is TGTGCCAGTAGTCCCTACAGGGACGGGAATCAGCCCCAGCATTTT. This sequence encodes CASSPYRDGNQPQHF.

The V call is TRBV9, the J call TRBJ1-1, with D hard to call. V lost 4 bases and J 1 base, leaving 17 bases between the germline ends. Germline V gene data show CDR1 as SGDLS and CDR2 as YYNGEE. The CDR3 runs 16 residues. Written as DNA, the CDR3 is TGTGCCAGCAGCACAAATTCCATGGTGGGGAACACTGAAGCTTTCTTT. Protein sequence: CASSTNSMVGNTEAFF.

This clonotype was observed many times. CDR3 bases: TGTGCCAGCAGCTGGACAGGGAACTATGGCTACACCTTC. Translated: CASSWTGNYGYTF. J is TRBJ1-2 and V is TRBV11-2, with TRBD1 identical over 8 bases. This CDR3 spans 13 amino acids. Germline lookup yields CDR1 SGHAT and CDR2 FQNNGV. The V segment lost 4 bases and the J segment 2 bases; nucleotides outside the gene matches: 0.

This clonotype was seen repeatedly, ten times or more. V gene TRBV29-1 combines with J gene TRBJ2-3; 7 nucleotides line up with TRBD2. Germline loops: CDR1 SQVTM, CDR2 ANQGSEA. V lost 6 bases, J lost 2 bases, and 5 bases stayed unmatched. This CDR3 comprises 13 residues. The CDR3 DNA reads TGCAGCGTGAGCGGGGCGAACACAGATACGCAGTATTTT. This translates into CSVSGANTDTQYF.

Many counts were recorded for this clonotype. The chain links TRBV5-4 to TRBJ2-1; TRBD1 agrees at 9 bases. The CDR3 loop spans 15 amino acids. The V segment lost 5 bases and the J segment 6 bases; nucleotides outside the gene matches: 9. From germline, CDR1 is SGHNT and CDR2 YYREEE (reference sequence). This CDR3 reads CASSSTGGWGNEQFF. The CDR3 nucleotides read TGTGCCAGCAGTTCGACAGGGGGATGGGGCAATGAGCAGTTCTTC.

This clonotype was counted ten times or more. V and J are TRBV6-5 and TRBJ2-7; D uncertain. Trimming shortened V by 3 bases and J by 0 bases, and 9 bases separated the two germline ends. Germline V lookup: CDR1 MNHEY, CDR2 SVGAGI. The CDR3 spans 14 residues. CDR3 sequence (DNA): TGTGCCAGCAGTTATCGGCGCAACTCCTACGAGCAGTACTTC. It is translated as CASSYRRNSYEQYF.

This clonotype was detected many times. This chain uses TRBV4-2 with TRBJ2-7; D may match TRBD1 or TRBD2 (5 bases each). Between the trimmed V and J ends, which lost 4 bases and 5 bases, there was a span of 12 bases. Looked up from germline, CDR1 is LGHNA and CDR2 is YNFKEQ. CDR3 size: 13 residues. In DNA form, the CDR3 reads TGTGCCAGCAGCCGGGGCGGGTACGACGAGCAGTACTTC. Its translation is CASSRGGYDEQYF.

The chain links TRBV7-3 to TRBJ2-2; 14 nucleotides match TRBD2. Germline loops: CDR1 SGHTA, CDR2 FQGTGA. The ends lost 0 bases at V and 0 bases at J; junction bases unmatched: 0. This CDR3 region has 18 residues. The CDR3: CASSLTGLAGANTGELFF. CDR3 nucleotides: TGTGCCAGCAGCTTAACGGGACTAGCGGGAGCGAACACCGGGGAGCTGTTTTTT.